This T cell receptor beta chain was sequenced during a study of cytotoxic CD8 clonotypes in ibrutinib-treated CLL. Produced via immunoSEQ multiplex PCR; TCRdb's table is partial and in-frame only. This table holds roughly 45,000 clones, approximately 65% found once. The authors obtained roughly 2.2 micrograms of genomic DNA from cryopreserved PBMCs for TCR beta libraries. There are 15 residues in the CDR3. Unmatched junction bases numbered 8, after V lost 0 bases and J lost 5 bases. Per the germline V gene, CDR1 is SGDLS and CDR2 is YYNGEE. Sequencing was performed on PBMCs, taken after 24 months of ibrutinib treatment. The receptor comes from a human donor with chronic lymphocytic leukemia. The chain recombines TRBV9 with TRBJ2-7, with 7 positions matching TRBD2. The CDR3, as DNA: TGTGCCAGCAGCGTAGGGGACTACCTAACGGACGAGCAGTACTTC. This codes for CASSVGDYLTDEQYF.